The source of this TCR beta chain is a study of T-cell memory formation after mild COVID-19. TCRdb ran MiXCR on the 5' RACE reads and lists one entry per CDR3 protein. The sample lists fewer than 650,000 distinct CDR3 sequences, less than 25% occurring once. This CDR3 is built from 19 residues. V lost 0 bases, J lost 0 bases, and 5 bases stayed unmatched. Germline CDR1 is MGHRA and CDR2 is YSYEKL. The sample consisted of PBMCs or a T cell subset sorted from them (not recorded which). This chain connects TRBV4-1 to TRBJ2-1, with 13 bases that match TRBD2. This sequence was found in an adult woman who had mild COVID-19 (a few samples of this study predate the infection). Cell type and time point are not known. The chain's CDR3 is CASSQDGLAGASSYNEQFF. CDR3 bases: TGCGCCAGCAGCCAAGATGGACTAGCGGGGGCAAGCTCCTACAATGAGCAGTTCTTC.